This TCR beta chain was recovered during a study of CD8+ T cells in alopecia areata. Whole-study context: Dosing spanned 6 to 18 months on tofacitinib, then 6 months off drug.

Study observations and caveats: Patients shared TCRs less clearly than mice did, possibly owing to HLA.

Remarks on this clone: What it recognizes is unknown.

Sequencing relied on a cDNA template that was reverse transcribed from extracted RNA. Data came from immunoSEQ multiplex PCR; TCRdb stores just in-frame clones and leaves some out. The sample holds about 180,000 clones, over 55% seen once. Both CD4+ and CD8+ T cells were separated by sorting PBMCs. The clonotype comes from a human donor with alopecia areata. Material: CD4+ T cells sorted from blood, obtained at week 0.

CDR3 region: CASSETGLYGYTF. CDR3 DNA sequence: TGTGCCAGCAGTGAGACCGGATTATATGGCTACACCTTC. The V and J genes are TRBV2 and TRBJ1-2; D not resolved. Trimming took 3 bases from V and 5 from J, leaving 10 bases between them. Looked up from germline, CDR1 is SNHLY and CDR2 is FYNNEI. The CDR3 loop spans 13 amino acids.